A single sample is the source of the 23 T cell receptor beta chains below, sequenced in a study of long-term antiretroviral therapy in people with HIV. Runs used v3.0 of the immunoSEQ assay and were done at survey level. Produced via immunoSEQ multiplex PCR; TCRdb's table is partial and in-frame only. The table lists about 43,000 clones, more than 75% of them singletons. The sample consisted of unsorted PBMCs, taken 0.1 years before starting antiretroviral therapy. Every receptor here comes from a woman between 45 and 60 years old with HIV.

The V gene is TRBV7-9, the J gene TRBJ1-1; 9 bases are a match to TRBD1. The V gene end was trimmed by 5 bases and the J gene end by 4 bases; junction bases not matched to a gene: 8. The CDR3 extends over 15 amino acids. The germline V gene has CDR1 SEHNR and CDR2 FQNEAQ (reference sequence). The CDR3 sequence is CASSLTGGEGTEAFF. The CDR3 DNA follows: TGTGCCAGCAGCCTGACAGGGGGAGAAGGCACTGAAGCTTTCTTT.

The CDR3 coding sequence is TGTGCCAGCAGGGGAACAGGGGGGGATCAGCCCCAGCATTTT. This sequence encodes CASRGTGGDQPQHF. This chain connects TRBV2 to TRBJ1-5, with 8 bases fitting TRBD1. From germline, CDR1 is SNHLY and CDR2 FYNNEI. V dropped 6 bases and J dropped 5; count of bases not matched to a gene: 6. The CDR3 totals 14 residues.

V usage is TRBV4-1 and J usage is TRBJ2-4; D possibly corresponds to TRBD1 (6 bases). Trimming removed 0 bases at V and 0 bases at J, with 15 bases between. The CDR3 is 18 residues long. From germline, CDR1 is MGHRA and CDR2 YSYEKL. CDR3 nucleotide sequence: TGCGCCAGCAGCCAAGATTGGGGGCGGAACCTAGCCAAAAACATTCAGTACTTC. Residues: CASSQDWGRNLAKNIQYF.

V gene TRBV18 combines with J gene TRBJ1-1; no definite D call. The CDR3 loop spans 13 amino acids. Germline values: CDR1 KGHSH, CDR2 LQKENI. The V end was cut by 3 bases, the J end by 6 bases, with 11 bases between. CDR3 nucleotide sequence: TGTGCCAGCTCACCCCTGCCTGGGGCTGAAGCTTTCTTT. Residues: CASSPLPGAEAFF.

This chain links TRBV30 with TRBJ1-4; D gene unclear. The CDR3 is 14 amino acids. Trimming left V 4 bases short and J 8 bases short, with 17 bases between. The germline gives CDR1 GTSNPN, CDR2 SVGIG (reference sequence). The CDR3 reads CAWNLGPAHEKLFF. The CDR3 DNA reads TGTGCCTGGAACCTAGGGCCGGCGCACGAAAAACTGTTTTTT.

The table lists this clone with a count of one. V is TRBV5-1 and J is TRBJ2-3; D possibly corresponds to TRBD1 (8 bases). This CDR3 spans 12 amino acids. Trimming removed 7 bases at V and 11 bases at J, with 17 bases between. Germline values: CDR1 SGHRS, CDR2 YFSETQ. This CDR3 is CASSGGGGVQYF. CDR3 DNA: TGCGCCAGCTCAGGGGGCGGGGGAGTGCAGTATTTT.

The chain carries TRBV10-3 and TRBJ1-2; tentatively, D is TRBD1 (5 bases). CDR3 length: 12 residues. Looked up from germline, CDR1 is ENHRY and CDR2 is SYGVKD. Trimming left V 2 bases short and J 5 bases short, with 6 bases between. CDR3 sequence reads: CAISEGGYGYTF. DNA of the CDR3: TGTGCCATCAGTGAGGGGGGATATGGCTACACCTTC.

The genes are TRBV10-3 and TRBJ1-2, with a weak D call TRBD1 (5 bases). Trimming took 6 bases from V and 4 from J, leaving 9 bases between them. The CDR3 contains 12 residues. Germline assignment: CDR1 ENHRY and CDR2 SYGVKD. CDR3 amino acids: CAIRAGTYGYTF. The CDR3 DNA is TGTGCCATCAGGGCAGGGACCTATGGCTACACCTTC.

The chain employs TRBV21-1 and TRBJ1-2; the D segment call TRBD1 is taken from the table without a DNA check. TRBV21-1 is marked as a pseudogene. The CDR3 runs 17 residues. The CDR3 sequence: CASSTSGQRPSPYGYTF. The DNA for the CDR3 is TGTGCCAGCAGCACCTCGGGACAGCGACCCTCTCCCTATGGCTACACCTTC.

The CDR3 bases are TGTGCCAGCAGCCCTCGGACTAGCGGGGGTCAAGAGACCCAGTACTTC. Translated: CASSPRTSGGQETQYF. The rearrangement links TRBV7-3 to TRBJ2-5; the match to TRBD2 covers 13 bases. There are 16 residues in the CDR3. Germline assignment: CDR1 SGHTA and CDR2 FQGTGA. V lost 5 bases, J lost 2 bases, and 5 bases stayed unmatched.

The CDR3 protein is CASSEGVGGAIQDTQYF. The CDR3 region has the DNA TGTGCCAGCAGTGAAGGAGTTGGAGGGGCCATCCAAGATACGCAGTATTTT. The J gene is TRBJ2-3, the V gene TRBV2, with TRBD2 as a possible D gene (6 bases). Deletions cut 1 base from V and 5 bases from J, with 19 bases between. This CDR3 comprises 17 residues. CDR1 and CDR2 (germline): SNHLY, FYNNEI.

The rearrangement links TRBV25-1 to TRBJ2-7; 11 positions match TRBD1. This CDR3 has 16 residues. V shed 5 bases, J shed 3 bases, and the junction held 9 bases outside the gene matches. CDR1 is MGHDK, CDR2 SYGVNS, per germline. The CDR3 loop is CASSPWTGGVIYEQYF. CDR3 nucleotide sequence: TGTGCCAGCAGTCCGTGGACAGGGGGCGTGATCTACGAGCAGTACTTC.

The rearrangement links TRBV4-1 to TRBJ2-1; TRBD2 matches 11 bases. This CDR3 has 16 amino acids. The germline V gene encodes CDR1 MGHRA and CDR2 YSYEKL. The ends lost 7 bases at V and 4 bases at J; junction bases unmatched: 9. This CDR3 reads CASTYDSGGAYNEQFF. The CDR3 region has the DNA TGCGCCAGCACATATGATAGCGGGGGGGCTTACAATGAGCAGTTCTTC.

About this clone itself: A junction end diverges from the germline sequence, so it may reflect a read error. This chain links TRBV19 with TRBJ2-3, with D possibly called TRBD1 or TRBD2 (5 bases each). CDR1 and CDR2 from the germline V gene are LNHDA and SQIVND (reference sequence). The CDR3 covers 12 residues. This CDR3 reads CASSIGGRGRVF. The CDR3 DNA reads TGTGCCAGTAGTATAGGGGGTCGGGGACGAGTTTTT.

The chain carries TRBV7-6 and TRBJ2-5; D tentatively reads TRBD1 or TRBD2 (7 bases each). The CDR3 is 13 residues long. V lost 7 bases and J 5 bases, leaving 14 bases between the germline ends. The V gene's germline CDR1 is SGHVS and CDR2 FNYEAQ. Written as DNA, the CDR3 is TGTGCCAGCACGACCAGGGGGGGCGAGACCCAGTACTTC. Translation gives CASTTRGGETQYF. Combining the CDR3 with reference TRBV7-6 and TRBJ2-5 gives the whole variable domain GAGVSQSPRYKVTKRGQDVALRCDPISGHVSLYWYRQALGQGPEFLTYFNYEAQQDKSGLPNDRFSAERPEGSISTLTIQRTEQRDSAMYRCASTTRGGETQYFGPGTRLLVL.

This sequence joins TRBV5-6 and TRBJ2-7, with TRBD1 identical over 11 bases. The germline gives CDR1 SGHDT, CDR2 YYEEEE. Trimming took 2 bases from V and 2 from J; bases not matched to a gene: 6. The CDR3 runs to 16 residues. The CDR3 loop is CASSFAGQGAPYEQYF. The CDR3 DNA sequence: TGTGCCAGCAGCTTTGCCGGACAGGGGGCTCCCTACGAGCAGTACTTC.

The chain couples TRBV18 to TRBJ1-3; 9 bases line up with TRBD1. Germline CDR1 KGHSH, CDR2 LQKENI. V dropped 3 bases and J dropped 0; count of bases not matched to a gene: 12. This CDR3 is built from 19 residues. CDR3 coding DNA: TGTGCCAGCTCACCCATCCGTCCGGGACAGGGAGACTCTGGAAACACCATATATTTT. Protein: CASSPIRPGQGDSGNTIYF.

The CDR3 nucleotides are TGTGCCAGTAGGGTCCAGGGGGCTAACTATGGCTACACCTTC. Protein sequence: CASRVQGANYGYTF. The rearrangement links TRBV19 to TRBJ1-2, with 7 bases fitting TRBD1. The J segment lost 0 bases and the V segment lost 6 bases, leaving 4 bases of the junction unmatched. The CDR3 is made up of 14 amino acids. The V gene's germline CDR1 is LNHDA and CDR2 SQIVND (reference sequence).

The sample holds a few counts of this clone. The chain is built from TRBV11-3 and TRBJ2-7; perhaps D is TRBD1 or TRBD2 (5 bases each). V shed 5 bases and J shed 2 bases, with 10 bases lying between them. CDR1 and CDR2 from the germline V gene are SGHNT and YENEEA. The CDR3 totals 13 residues. This CDR3 reads CASSPGAAYEQYF. DNA of the CDR3: TGTGCCAGCAGCCCCGGGGCTGCCTACGAGCAGTACTTC.

The chain is built from TRBV6-6 and TRBJ2-7, with 10 bases aligning to TRBD2. Germline lookup yields CDR1 MNHNY and CDR2 SVGAGI (reference sequence). The CDR3 totals 13 residues. J lost 7 bases, V lost 5 bases, and 5 bases had no gene match. Here the CDR3 DNA reads TGTGCCAGCAGTACTAGCGGGGTAGGGGAGCAGTACTTC. Its protein is CASSTSGVGEQYF.

The rearrangement links TRBV10-3 to TRBJ2-3; no definite D call. The germline gives CDR1 ENHRY, CDR2 SYGVKD. Between the trimmed V and J ends, which lost 2 bases and 1 base, there was a span of 10 bases. The CDR3 covers 15 residues. The CDR3: CAISERVAGTDTQYF. CDR3 DNA: TGTGCCATCAGTGAGAGAGTAGCTGGCACAGATACGCAGTATTTT.

The chain is built from TRBV6-1 and TRBJ2-5, with 9 bases aligning to TRBD2. The V segment lost 8 bases and the J segment 5 bases; nucleotides outside the gene matches: 9. Germline V gene data show CDR1 as MNHNS and CDR2 as SASEGT. The CDR3 is made up of 14 amino acids. CDR3 sequence reads: CASPRERGVETQYF. The CDR3 DNA reads TGTGCCAGCCCGAGGGAGCGGGGGGTTGAGACCCAGTACTTC.

CDR3 sequence reads: CASSFDRGNGYTF. In DNA form, the CDR3 reads TGTGCCAGCAGCTTCGACAGGGGCAATGGCTACACCTTC. The chain uses TRBV7-9 and TRBJ1-2, with 8 bases identical to TRBD1. J gave up 6 bases and V 3 bases, and 3 bases lay outside the gene matches. The CDR3 runs 13 residues. CDR1 and CDR2 (germline): SEHNR, FQNEAQ (reference sequence).